This T cell receptor beta chain was identified in a study of T cell changes during pregnancy in multiple sclerosis. V lost 4 bases to trimming and J lost 7 bases; unmatched junction nucleotides: 11. CDR1 and CDR2 from the germline V gene are SGHRS and YFSETQ. The CDR3 runs to 16 residues. Using immunoSEQ multiplex PCR, the repertoire was profiled, and TCRdb retains in-frame clones only, with some absent. The sample consists of 85,000 to 100,000 clones, roughly 90% of them appearing once. This chain connects TRBV5-1 to TRBJ2-7; 13 bases line up with TRBD2. The TCR comes from a female donor with multiple sclerosis, enrolled in a pregnancy study. Here the sequenced sample was peripheral blood, taken in the first trimester of pregnancy. The CDR3 spells CASSPGVTSGRGEQYF. The CDR3, as DNA: TGCGCCAGCAGCCCGGGTGTAACTAGCGGGAGGGGAGAGCAGTACTTC.